This T cell receptor (beta chain) is drawn from a study of Ad26.COV2.S vaccination and SARS-CoV-2 variants. Study context: A COV1001 Ad26.COV2.S trial-arm participant provided the sample.

Study outcomes and limitations: Following vaccination, spike-specific CD8+ and CD4+ T cell responses reportedly exhibited substantial breadth. It was found that vaccine and placebo recipients had similar non-spike TCR breadth.

Germline loops: CDR1 SGHVS, CDR2 FNYEAQ. The CDR3 runs 16 residues. Trimming removed 1 base at V and 0 bases at J, with 12 bases between. Using immunoSEQ multiplex PCR, the repertoire was profiled, and TCRdb retains in-frame clones only, with some absent. The table has about 320,000 clones, 70% to 90% seen once. With respect to this clone: The target antigen is unknown.

Noted treatment: roughly 19 received Ad26.COV2.S at low or high dose, single or two shots; 5 received placebo; per-sample allocation not given. Collection of samples fell on day 63 after the first vaccine or placebo injection. An adult aged 18-55 years in Boston served as the donor. The TCR comes from a person aged 18-65 years who received the Ad26.COV2.S COVID-19 vaccine or a placebo. V usage is TRBV7-6 and J usage is TRBJ1-1; weak D call: TRBD1 (6 bases). The sequences come from peripheral blood, collected in a trial of Ad26.COV2.S vaccine versus placebo. The CDR3 loop reads CASSLGQATMNTEAFF. In DNA, the CDR3 is TGTGCCAGCAGCTTAGGACAGGCCACCATGAACACTGAAGCTTTCTTT.